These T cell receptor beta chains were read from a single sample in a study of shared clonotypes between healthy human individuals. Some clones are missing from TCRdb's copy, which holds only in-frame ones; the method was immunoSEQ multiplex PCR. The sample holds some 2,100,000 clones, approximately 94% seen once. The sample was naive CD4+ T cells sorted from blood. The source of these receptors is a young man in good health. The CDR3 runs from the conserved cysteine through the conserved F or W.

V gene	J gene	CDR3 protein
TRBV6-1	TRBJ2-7	CASTPSSYEQYF
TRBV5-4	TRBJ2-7	CASSLGGLADYEQYF
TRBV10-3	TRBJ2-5	CAMRGEGKETQYF
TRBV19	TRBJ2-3	CASSIGQISTDTQYF
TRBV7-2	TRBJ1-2	CASSLEYNYGYTF
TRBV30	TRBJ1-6	CAWSVGGDSPLHF
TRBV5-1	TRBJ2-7	CASSSSGVGNYEQYF
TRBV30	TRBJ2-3	CAWSVPLAGFTDTQYF
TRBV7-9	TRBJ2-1	CASSLGLAEADEQFF
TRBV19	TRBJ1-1	CASSSFSVNTEAFF
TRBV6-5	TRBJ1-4	CASSPAGGGGEKLFF
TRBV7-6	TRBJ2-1	CASSLGSGEYNEQFF
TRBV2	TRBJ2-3	CASSWSAGSTDTQYF
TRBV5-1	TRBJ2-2	CASSPGQDTGELFF
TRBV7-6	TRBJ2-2	CASSPGLAGSTNTGELFF
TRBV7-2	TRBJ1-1	CASSPYNTEAFF
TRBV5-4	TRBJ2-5	CASSLWGGAGGETQYF
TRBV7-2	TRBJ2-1	CATVLDSSYNEQFF
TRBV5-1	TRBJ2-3	CASSLVPDTQYF
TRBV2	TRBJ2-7	CASSVIDNSYEQYF
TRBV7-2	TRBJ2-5	CASRSSGGVLETQYF
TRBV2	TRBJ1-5	CASRDQGAYQHF
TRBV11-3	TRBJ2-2	CASSPGQKNTGELFF
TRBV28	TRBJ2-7	CATRWGSYEQYF
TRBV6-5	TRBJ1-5	CASSLDRGGHQPQHF
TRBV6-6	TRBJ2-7	CASSYLGSSSYEQYF
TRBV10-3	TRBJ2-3	CAISEKGGGTDTQYF
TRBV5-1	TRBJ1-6	CASSLDDRVGSPLHF
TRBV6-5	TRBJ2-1	CASSYYRTSVNNEQFF
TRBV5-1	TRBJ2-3	CASRSTDTQYF
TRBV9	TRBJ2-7	CASSVDGYEQYF
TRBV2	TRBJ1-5	CASRSQGTPQPQHF
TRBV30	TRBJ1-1	CAWSVNRNTEAFF